The 4 T cell receptor beta chains below all came from one sample that was sequenced in a study of preoperative IRX-2 immunotherapy in early breast cancer. Treatment: preoperative locoregional IRX-2 cytokine immunotherapy. The assay was immunoSEQ multiplex PCR, and TCRdb's table has in-frame clones only and misses some. Of roughly 4,000 clones listed, around 69% were seen once; the top ten hold around 10%. Material: tumor tissue, obtained after IRX-2 immunotherapy. The receptors were sampled from a human donor with breast cancer.

The table lists this clone with a few counts. This chain connects TRBV6-8 to TRBJ1-4; D possibly corresponds to TRBD1 (6 bases). Trimming took 5 bases from V and 7 from J, leaving 14 bases between them. The CDR3 has 14 amino acids. Germline CDR1 reads MNHGY; CDR2 reads SAAAGT. The DNA for the CDR3 is TGTGCCAGCAGTGGCCAAGGAGGGGGTGAAAAACTGTTTTTT. Its protein is CASSGQGGGEKLFF.

Only one count was recorded for this clone. V usage is TRBV7-1 and J usage is TRBJ1-2; TRBD1 agrees at 11 bases. TRBV7-1 is labeled an ORF, and its function is uncertain. The CDR3 is 18 residues long. Germline trimming cut 5 bases from V and 10 bases from J; bases unmatched to any gene: 21. The CDR3 protein is CASSTSGSWTGGADDYTF. CDR3 DNA sequence: TGTGCCAGCAGCACGTCCGGGTCATGGACAGGGGGCGCGGATGACTACACCTTC.

The CDR3 protein is CASSGQGGIMSNQPQHF. CDR3 nucleotide sequence: TGCGCCAGCTCAGGACAGGGGGGAATTATGAGCAATCAGCCCCAGCATTTT. The chain couples TRBV10-2 to TRBJ1-5; TRBD1 matches 10 bases. The CDR3 extends over 17 amino acids. J was trimmed by 1 base and V by 8 bases; bases with no gene match: 11. The germline gives CDR1 WSHSY, CDR2 SAAADI.

The chain recombines TRBV6-4 with TRBJ2-5; tentative D call: TRBD1 (7 bases). The CDR3 spans 15 residues. V dropped 5 bases and J dropped 2 bases, with 15 bases sitting between them. Germline-derived CDR1 and CDR2 are MRHNA and SNTAGT. CDR3 DNA sequence: TGTGCCAGCAGTCCACTCCAGGGGGGACAAGAGACCCAGTACTTC. Protein product: CASSPLQGGQETQYF.